The 23 T cell receptor beta chains reported below all come from one sample, sequenced in a study of shared clonotypes between healthy human individuals. The table came from immunoSEQ multiplex PCR; TCRdb's copy has only in-frame clones and leaves some out. The sample comprises around 2.5 million clones, 80% to 95% of which are singletons, and around 0.4% rests with the top ten. Specimen: naive CD4+ T cells from PBMCs. Noted subset: CD45RA+ positively selected. These receptor sequences come from a man aged 18 to 35 in good health. Some clones in this sample may be carry-over from other donors' samples.

The chain carries TRBV11-2 and TRBJ2-1, with D unresolved. Trimming left V 0 bases short and J 5 bases short, with 14 bases between. The CDR3 has 16 residues. Germline CDR1 and CDR2: SGHAT and FQNNGV. The CDR3 loop is CASSLELWENNNEQFF. CDR3 in DNA: TGTGCCAGCAGCTTAGAGTTGTGGGAAAATAACAATGAGCAGTTCTTC.

This chain uses TRBV6-6 with TRBJ2-1; D gene ambiguous. V was pared by 0 bases and J by 13 bases, with 10 bases between. This CDR3 contains 12 residues. Germline loops: CDR1 MNHNY, CDR2 SVGAGI (reference sequence). CDR3 nucleotides: TGTGCCAGCAGTTACTCTTGGGCCCTCCAGTTCTTC. Encoded protein: CASSYSWALQFF.

This rearrangement joins TRBV6-5 to TRBJ1-2, with D maybe TRBD1 (5 bases). Germline V gene sequence: CDR1 MNHEY, CDR2 SVGAGI. With 5 bases removed from V and 1 base from J, the gap between germline ends came to 8 bases. This CDR3 comprises 13 residues. The CDR3, as DNA: TGTGCCAGCAGTCAGGGTTTTAACTATGGCTACACCTTC. It specifies CASSQGFNYGYTF.

The chain couples TRBV18 to TRBJ2-3; 8 bases align to TRBD2. Germline V lookup: CDR1 KGHSH, CDR2 LQKENI. This CDR3 region has 16 residues. Trimming removed 3 bases from V and 2 bases from J; junction bases left unmatched: 7. The CDR3 nucleotides read TGTGCCAGCTCACCTGCCGGGACTAGGGACACAGATACGCAGTATTTT. As protein: CASSPAGTRDTDTQYF.

V and J are TRBV11-2 and TRBJ1-2; D may be TRBD1 (6 bases). The CDR3 loop spans 14 amino acids. The germline V and J ends were trimmed by 3 bases and 8 bases, with 16 bases remaining between them. Germline V gene lookup returns CDR1 SGHAT and CDR2 FQNNGV. The CDR3 region is CASSFQGPIQGYTF. In DNA form, the CDR3 reads TGTGCCAGCAGCTTTCAGGGGCCAATTCAAGGCTACACCTTC. The full variable domain, with the rest looked up from reference TRBV11-2 and TRBJ1-2, is EAGVAQSPRYKIIEKRQSVAFWCNPISGHATLYWYQQILGQGPKLLIQFQNNGVVDDSQLPKDRFSAERLKGVDSTLKIQPAKLEDSAVYLCASSFQGPIQGYTFGSGTRLTVV.

This clone was seen more than once but under ten times. The V gene is TRBV7-9, the J gene TRBJ1-4, with TRBD1 identical over 7 bases. The ends lost 5 bases at V and 10 bases at J; junction bases unmatched: 16. Germline V CDR1 and CDR2: SEHNR, FQNEAQ (reference sequence). This CDR3 contains 16 residues. The CDR3: CASSGVQTTGFAKLFF. For the CDR3, the DNA is TGTGCCAGCAGCGGAGTACAGACGACAGGGTTCGCAAAACTGTTTTTT. The whole variable domain, filled in from reference TRBV7-9 and TRBJ1-4, reads DTGVSQNPRHKITKRGQNVTFRCDPISEHNRLYWYRQTLGQGPEFLTYFQNEAQLEKSRLLSDRFSAERPKGSFSTLEIQRTEQGDSAMYLCASSGVQTTGFAKLFFGSGTQLSVL.

The chain recombines TRBV2 with TRBJ1-1, with TRBD1 identical over 8 bases. The germline V gene encodes CDR1 SNHLY and CDR2 FYNNEI. The length of the CDR3 is 16 residues. The ends lost 4 bases at V and 5 bases at J; junction bases unmatched: 12. CDR3: CASSVEGQVPDTEAFF. For the CDR3, the DNA is TGTGCCAGCAGTGTGGAGGGACAGGTGCCGGATACTGAAGCTTTCTTT.

The V call is TRBV6-1, the J call TRBJ2-3, with D maybe TRBD1 (5 bases). Trimming shortened V by 0 bases and J by 2 bases, and 12 bases separated the two germline ends. The germline gives CDR1 MNHNS, CDR2 SASEGT. The CDR3 extends over 16 amino acids. CDR3 loop: CASSEAGQPLTDTQYF. The DNA for the CDR3 is TGTGCCAGCAGTGAAGCGGGGCAGCCCCTCACAGATACGCAGTATTTT.

Of note for this clone: In the same sample, other DNA sequences code for this CDR3. This chain uses TRBV2 with TRBJ1-1; TRBD1 matches at 7 bases. The germline V gene has CDR1 SNHLY and CDR2 FYNNEI. J lost 5 bases, V lost 6 bases, and 3 bases had no gene match. The CDR3 has 12 residues. Here the CDR3 reads CASRRQGTEAFF. The CDR3 region has the DNA TGTGCCAGCAGGCGACAGGGAACTGAAGCTTTCTTT. Supplemented by reference TRBV2 and TRBJ1-1, the full variable domain reads EPEVTQTPSHQVTQMGQEVILRCVPISNHLYFYWYRQILGQKVEFLVSFYNNEISEKSEIFDDQFSVERPDGSNFTLKIRSTKLEDSAMYFCASRRQGTEAFFGQGTRLTVV.

This clone was recorded only once. As DNA, the CDR3 is TGTGCCAGCAGAGACCCAGCGGATGGCTACACCTTC. Encoded protein: CASRDPADGYTF. The rearrangement uses TRBV6-1 and TRBJ1-2; D remains unclear. The V gene lost 6 bases and the J gene lost 6 bases, with 11 bases spanning the gap. This CDR3 has 12 amino acids. Germline CDR1 and CDR2: MNHNS and SASEGT.

The rearrangement links TRBV10-2 to TRBJ1-1, with D tentatively TRBD1 (5 bases). The CDR3 loop spans 19 amino acids. V lost 6 bases, J lost 0 bases, and 26 bases lay in between. Germline V gives CDR1 WSHSY, CDR2 SAAADI. The CDR3 sequence is CASSPSRVSRGQMNTEAFF. DNA for the CDR3: TGCGCCAGCAGCCCGAGCAGGGTTTCGAGGGGCCAGATGAACACTGAAGCTTTCTTT.

The CDR3 loop is CASSYTRPGRVYEQYF. As DNA, the CDR3 is TGTGCCAGCAGCTATACCCGGCCAGGGAGGGTGTACGAGCAGTACTTC. V and J are TRBV7-9 and TRBJ2-7, with TRBD2 matching 7 bases. This CDR3 has 16 residues. Trimming cost V 4 bases and J 4 bases; bases outside gene matches: 13. Germline assignment: CDR1 SEHNR and CDR2 FQNEAQ (reference sequence).

V usage is TRBV28 and J usage is TRBJ2-1; 7 bases are shared with TRBD2. Per germline, CDR1 MDHEN and CDR2 SYDVKM. V shed 6 bases, J shed 4 bases, and the junction held 12 bases outside the gene matches. This CDR3 contains 16 residues. CDR3 coding DNA: TGTGCCAGCAGAACCGTAGCGGGTGGGACGTACAATGAGCAGTTCTTC. This sequence encodes CASRTVAGGTYNEQFF.

The gene calls are TRBV7-9 and TRBJ2-3; D uncertain. Germline assignment: CDR1 SEHNR and CDR2 FQNEAQ (reference sequence). Trimming took 1 base from V and 1 from J, leaving 9 bases between them. The CDR3 sequence is 15 residues long. The CDR3 loop is CASSLGRIRTDTQYF. Written as DNA, the CDR3 is TGTGCCAGCAGCTTAGGGCGGATTCGCACAGATACGCAGTATTTT.

V gene TRBV28 combines with J gene TRBJ2-3, with 7 positions matching TRBD1. The CDR3 length is 16 residues. Trimming cost V 4 bases and J 7 bases; bases outside gene matches: 14. The V gene's germline CDR1 is MDHEN and CDR2 SYDVKM. The CDR3 sequence is CASSSSSRDSFYTQYF. In nucleotides, the CDR3 is TGTGCCAGCAGTTCCTCGTCCCGGGACAGCTTTTATACGCAGTATTTT.

The chain recombines TRBV9 with TRBJ2-3, with TRBD2 matching over 12 bases. V lost 4 bases and J lost 2; bases outside the gene matches: 14. Germline CDR1 reads SGDLS; CDR2 reads YYNGEE. The CDR3 sequence is 19 residues long. This CDR3 is CASSHRFTSGRPDTDTQYF. CDR3 coding DNA: TGTGCCAGCAGCCACCGATTTACTAGCGGGAGGCCTGACACAGATACGCAGTATTTT. The full variable domain, in which reference TRBV9 and TRBJ2-3 provide the parts outside the CDR3, is DSGVTQTPKHLITATGQRVTLRCSPRSGDLSVYWYQQSLDQGLQFLIQYYNGEERAKGNILERFSAQQFPDLHSELNLSSLELGDSALYFCASSHRFTSGRPDTDTQYFGPGTRLTVL.

V gene TRBV5-1 combines with J gene TRBJ2-3, with a possible D match to TRBD1 (5 bases). The CDR3 is 14 residues long. Trimming took 6 bases from V and 1 from J, leaving 12 bases between them. CDR1 and CDR2 (germline): SGHRS, YFSETQ. The CDR3 region has the DNA TGCGCCAGCATGGGGCGAGCTGGCACAGATACGCAGTATTTT. Translated: CASMGRAGTDTQYF.

The V and J genes are TRBV4-1 and TRBJ2-5; possibly TRBD2 for D (6 bases). Deletions cut 1 base from V and 1 base from J, with 13 bases between. In germline, CDR1 is MGHRA, CDR2 YSYEKL. The CDR3 runs to 16 residues. CDR3 nucleotide sequence: TGCGCCAGCAGCCAAGGACCGGGGGTGGGCCAAGAGACCCAGTACTTC. Its protein is CASSQGPGVGQETQYF.

To note about this clone: At the DNA level, this CDR3 is encoded by other sequences in the same sample as well. The chain joins TRBV10-1 to TRBJ2-5; D could derive from TRBD1 or TRBD2 (5 bases each). Germline loops: CDR1 WNHNN, CDR2 SYGVQD (reference sequence). V lost 0 bases to trimming and J lost 2 bases, with 7 bases between them. This CDR3 is 14 amino acids long. The CDR3 sequence is CASSESGRQETQYF. The CDR3 bases are TGCGCCAGCAGTGAGTCGGGACGACAAGAGACCCAGTACTTC.

In its sample, this clone was seen once. V gene TRBV29-1 combines with J gene TRBJ2-5; no clear D gene. Between the trimmed V and J ends, which lost 7 bases and 5 bases, there was a span of 14 bases. CDR3 size: 12 residues. Germline V CDR1 and CDR2: SQVTM, ANQGSEA. As DNA, the CDR3 is TGCAGCGCAGAACATGATCGGGAGACCCAGTACTTC. Its translation: CSAEHDRETQYF.

For the CDR3, the DNA is TGTGCCACCAACGGCGGGGGGGACAAAAACATTCAGTACTTC. This sequence encodes CATNGGGDKNIQYF. V gene TRBV15 combines with J gene TRBJ2-4; TRBD2 matches at 9 bases. CDR3 length: 14 amino acids. V lost 7 bases, J lost 3 bases, and 4 bases stayed unmatched. CDR1 and CDR2 (germline): LNHNV, YYDKDF (reference sequence).

The chain links TRBV9 to TRBJ1-2; possibly TRBD1 for D (5 bases). The length of the CDR3 is 15 residues. CDR1 is SGDLS and CDR2 is YYNGEE in the germline V gene. Trimming took off 0 bases at V and 7 bases at J, with 16 bases between the two ends. The CDR3 nucleotides are TGTGCCAGCAGCGTAGCGGGAGGCAGGGTGGGTGGCTACACCTTC. Protein product: CASSVAGGRVGGYTF.

This rearrangement joins TRBV6-5 to TRBJ2-2; the D gene could be TRBD1 or TRBD2 (5 bases each). CDR3 length equals 15 residues. V lost 2 bases to trimming and J lost 1 base, with 8 bases between them. Looked up from germline, CDR1 is MNHEY and CDR2 is SVGAGI. The CDR3 nucleotides are TGTGCCAGCAGTTACAGGGGACGGAACACCGGGGAGCTGTTTTTT. Amino acid sequence: CASSYRGRNTGELFF.